The text below deals with one T cell receptor beta chain. This sample is drawn from a study of blood T cell repertoires in COVID-19. Study information: Samples representing acute and convalescent COVID-19 were sourced from the United States, Italy and Spain.

Authors' processing steps: Nucleated cell number was recorded as an estimate derived from reference gene primer amplification. The repertoire was sequenced with immunoSEQ multiplex PCR; TCRdb's copy has only in-frame clones and lacks some. The DNA was the basis for D and trimming; V, J and clone size are from that table. The sample includes 120,000 to 150,000 clones, around 87% of them seen just once. Germline V CDR1 and CDR2: SNHLY, FYNNEI. CDR3 length: 14 amino acids. With 8 bases removed from V and 1 base from J, the gap between germline ends came to 15 bases. The chain links TRBV2 to TRBJ2-7; possibly TRBD2 for D (6 bases). The TCR comes from a woman aged 30 to 39 with acute COVID-19. Sequenced: PBMCs or T cells enriched from blood (not recorded which). CDR3 in amino acids: CASGKRALSYEQYF. The CDR3 bases are TGTGCCAGCGGAAAGCGGGCCTTGTCCTACGAGCAGTACTTC.